This TCR beta chain appears in the sequencing data of a study of T cells of healthy individuals. Using its own MiXCR run on the 5' RACE reads, TCRdb lists one record per CDR3 protein. Of about 100,000 distinct CDR3 sequences in the sample, approximately 16% are singletons; the top ten hold more than 5.5%. The trim removed 4 bases at V and 6 bases at J, leaving 10 bases unmatched. The CDR3 runs 17 residues. Germline assignment: CDR1 KGHDR and CDR2 SFDVKD. This TCR was sampled from a human donor in good health. This rearrangement joins TRBV24-1 to TRBJ2-2, with TRBD2 matching 10 bases. In DNA, the CDR3 is TGTGCCACCAGTGAACCCCAGACTAGCGGGCGTTCCGGGGAGCTGTTTTTT. Amino acids: CATSEPQTSGRSGELFF.